This T cell receptor beta chain was identified during a study of OX40 agonist ivuxolimab in advanced cancers. Some clones are missing from TCRdb's copy, which holds only in-frame ones; the method was immunoSEQ multiplex PCR. The top ten hold approximately 25% of the sample, which has tens of thousands of clones, approximately 84% seen once. This CDR3 region has 14 residues. V lost 5 bases, J lost 10 bases, and 10 bases stayed unmatched. Germline CDR1 is LNHDA and CDR2 is SQIVND (reference sequence). The sequence was collected from an adult with an advanced solid tumor such as melanoma, head and neck, liver or kidney cancer. This specimen was CD4+ or CD8+ T cells sorted from blood, taken in a trial of the OX40 agonist ivuxolimab. The chain recombines TRBV19 with TRBJ1-4, with 7 bases identical to TRBD1. CDR3 residues: CASSPQEGARKLFF. CDR3 nucleotides: TGTGCCAGTAGTCCCCAGGAGGGGGCGAGAAAACTGTTTTTT.